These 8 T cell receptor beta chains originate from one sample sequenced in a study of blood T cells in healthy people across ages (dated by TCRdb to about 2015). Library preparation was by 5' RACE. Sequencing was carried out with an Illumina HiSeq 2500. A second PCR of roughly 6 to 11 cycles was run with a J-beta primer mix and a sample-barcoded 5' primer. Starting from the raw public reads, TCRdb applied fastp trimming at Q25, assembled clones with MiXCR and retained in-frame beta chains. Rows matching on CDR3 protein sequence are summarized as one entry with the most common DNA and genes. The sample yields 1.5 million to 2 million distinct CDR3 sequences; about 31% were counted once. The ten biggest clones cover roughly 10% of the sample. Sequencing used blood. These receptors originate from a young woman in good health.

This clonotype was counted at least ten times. As DNA, the CDR3 is TGTGCCAGCAGCTTACAGGGACCGACTCTTGACAATGAGCAGTTCTTC. Translating it yields CASSLQGPTLDNEQFF. The chain has TRBV7-2 and TRBJ2-1; D assignment may be TRBD1 or TRBD2 (5 bases each). This CDR3 region has 16 residues. CDR1 SGHTA and CDR2 FQGNSA come from the germline V gene. Trimming left V 2 bases short and J 5 bases short, with 16 bases between. The variable domain in full, with the rest retrieved from reference TRBV7-2 and TRBJ2-1, is GAGVSQSPSNKVTEKGKDVELRCDPISGHTALYWYRQSLGQGLEFLIYFQGNSAPDKSGLPSDRFSAERTGGSVSTLTIQRTQQEDSAVYLCASSLQGPTLDNEQFFGPGTRLTVL.

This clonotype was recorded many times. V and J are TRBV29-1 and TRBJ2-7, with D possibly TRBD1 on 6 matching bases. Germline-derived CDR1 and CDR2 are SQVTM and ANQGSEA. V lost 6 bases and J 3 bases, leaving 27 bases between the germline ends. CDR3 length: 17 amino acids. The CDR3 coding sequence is TGCAGCGTACTGAAGGGGCAGGCAGCGGACAGAATCTACGAGCAGTACTTC. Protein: CSVLKGQAADRIYEQYF.

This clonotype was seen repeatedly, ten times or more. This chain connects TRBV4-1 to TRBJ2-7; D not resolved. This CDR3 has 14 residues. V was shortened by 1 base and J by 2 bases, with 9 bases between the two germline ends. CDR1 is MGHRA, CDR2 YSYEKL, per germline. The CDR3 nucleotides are TGCGCCAGCAGCCAAGTTCGCAACCCCTACGAGCAGTACTTC. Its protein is CASSQVRNPYEQYF.

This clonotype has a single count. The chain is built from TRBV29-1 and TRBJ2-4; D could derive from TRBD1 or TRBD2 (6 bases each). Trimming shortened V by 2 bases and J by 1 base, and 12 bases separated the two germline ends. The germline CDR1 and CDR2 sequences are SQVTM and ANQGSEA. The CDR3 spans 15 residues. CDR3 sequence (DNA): TGCAGCGTTGAAAGGGGGGATTACGCCAAAAACATTCAGTACTTC. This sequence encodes CSVERGDYAKNIQYF. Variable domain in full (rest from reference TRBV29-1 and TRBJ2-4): SAVISQKPSRDICQRGTSLTIQCQVDSQVTMMFWYRQQPGQSLTLIATANQGSEATYESGFVIDKFPISRPNLTFSTLTVSNMSPEDSSIYLCSVERGDYAKNIQYFGAGTRLSVL.

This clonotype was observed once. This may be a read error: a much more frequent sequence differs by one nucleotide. In DNA form, the CDR3 reads TGCAGTGCTAGAGTGGGGGCCTCAAAAGAAGATACGCAGTATTTT. Translated, it gives CSARVGASKEDTQYF. The chain combines TRBV20-1 with TRBJ2-3; D is perhaps TRBD1 (6 bases). V gave up 1 base and J gave up 5 bases, with 16 bases separating them. This CDR3 has 15 amino acids. The germline CDR1 and CDR2 sequences are DFQATT and SNEGSKA (reference sequence).

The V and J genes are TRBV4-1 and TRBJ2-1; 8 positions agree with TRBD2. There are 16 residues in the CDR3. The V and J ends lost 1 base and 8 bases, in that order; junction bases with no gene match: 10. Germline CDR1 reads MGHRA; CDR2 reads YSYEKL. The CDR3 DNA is TGCGCCAGCAGCCAAGTCGTAGGGCGGGGGGAGGATGAGCAGTTCTTC. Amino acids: CASSQVVGRGEDEQFF.

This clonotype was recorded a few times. CDR3 sequence reads: CSARDETGLAGSNEQFF. CDR3 coding DNA: TGCAGTGCTAGAGATGAGACGGGACTAGCGGGTTCAAATGAGCAGTTCTTC. This chain connects TRBV20-1 to TRBJ2-1; 12 nucleotides match TRBD2. Germline assignment: CDR1 DFQATT and CDR2 SNEGSKA (reference sequence). V gave up 0 bases and J gave up 7 bases; unmatched junction bases: 10. This CDR3 contains 17 residues.

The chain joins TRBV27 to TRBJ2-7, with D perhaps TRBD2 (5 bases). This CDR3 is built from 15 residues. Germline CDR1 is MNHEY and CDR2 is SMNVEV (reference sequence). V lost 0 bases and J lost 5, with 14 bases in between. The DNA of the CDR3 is TGTGCCAGCAGTTTATCGCCCGGGATCGCCCACGAGCAGTACTTC. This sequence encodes CASSLSPGIAHEQYF.